The rows below give T cell receptor beta chains drawn from one sample of a study of T cell responses to AZD1222 COVID-19 vaccine. Clones were sequenced by immunoSEQ multiplex PCR, and TCRdb holds only the in-frame ones, with some missing. The top ten hold about 2.1% of the sample, which has under 150,000 clones, about 93% seen once. Here the sequenced sample was peripheral blood, taken on day 0 of AZD1222 vaccination. The receptors were gathered from an adult in good health. Each CDR3 is given with its conserved first and last residue. The order of the fields is V gene, clone size, CDR3 protein. Clone size is stated in some rows and not others, as once, few, many or a class when expanded.

TRBV11-3 NA CASSPQGYSYEQYF
TRBV19 NA CASSITGASYGYTF
TRBV11-2 NA CASSLAGFGDTQYF
TRBV3-1/TRBV3-2 NA CASSLRDRGYNEQFF
TRBV5-6 NA CASSLGGYSNQPQHF
TRBV7-6 NA CASSLAGTYNEKLFF
TRBV6-5 NA CASRPRRSLGGGYTF
TRBV2 NA CASKSEYAGELFF
TRBV6-5 NA CASRLTNFAREQYF
TRBV5-1 once CASSLGAGTEAFF
TRBV14 NA CASSRGIRNTGELFF
TRBV6-5 NA CASRDPGLAASGLFF
TRBV5-1 NA CASSSQGSPSADTQYF
TRBV6-2/TRBV6-3 NA CASSLLERPANYGYTF
TRBV5-1 NA CASSGVGGNTEAFF
TRBV11-2 NA CASSLGLSDRGVYGYTF
TRBV5-1 NA CASSLNPQGLNSPLHF
TRBV28 NA CASSSDRVGYTF
TRBV9 NA CASSPDRQSLHF